This record looks at one TCR beta chain sequence and its context. Germline V lookup: CDR1 SGHTA, CDR2 FQGNSA. Trimming stripped 3 bases from V and 9 bases from J, with 12 bases between. The CDR3 totals 13 residues. The data were taken from a study of PD-1 blockade in classical Hodgkin lymphoma. All the patients suffered relapse after autologous stem cell transplantation, and brentuximab vedotin exposure differed. Data came from immunoSEQ multiplex PCR; TCRdb stores just in-frame clones and leaves some out. This table holds 75,000 to 100,000 clones, approximately 83% found once. V gene TRBV7-2 combines with J gene TRBJ2-1; no clear D gene. Sequencing used peripheral blood mononuclear cells (PBMCs), obtained at baseline. The receptor's source is a human donor with classical Hodgkin lymphoma. The CDR3 spells CASSLLRSGEQFF. CDR3 bases: TGTGCCAGCAGCTTGTTGCGGTCAGGTGAGCAGTTCTTC.